This T cell receptor (beta chain) originates from a study of cytomegalovirus exposure and HLA in healthy donors. This clone showed up just a few times. Its target is unknown. The study's findings and limits: By HLA locus, TCR association rates varied in a later analysis, with DRB1 showing the most and HLA-C the fewest. As was reported, the HLA-A and HLA-B alleles of most subjects were accurately predicted from TCR beta sequences.

This CDR3 is 13 amino acids long. Trimming removed 5 bases from V and 1 base from J, with 6 bases in between. Germline-derived CDR1 and CDR2 are KGHSH and LQKENI. A multiplex PCR was run with 60 Vbeta primers and 13 Jbeta primers. Clones were read by immunoSEQ multiplex PCR, and TCRdb kept only the in-frame ones, dropping some. The table has roughly 180,000 clones, approximately 85% seen once. This TCR derives from a man aged 18-30 years in good health and CMV-seropositive. The J gene is TRBJ1-5, the V gene TRBV18, with D unresolved. The sample was PBMCs. This CDR3 reads CASSTESNQPQHF. DNA of the CDR3: TGTGCCAGCTCAACAGAGAGCAATCAGCCCCAGCATTTT.